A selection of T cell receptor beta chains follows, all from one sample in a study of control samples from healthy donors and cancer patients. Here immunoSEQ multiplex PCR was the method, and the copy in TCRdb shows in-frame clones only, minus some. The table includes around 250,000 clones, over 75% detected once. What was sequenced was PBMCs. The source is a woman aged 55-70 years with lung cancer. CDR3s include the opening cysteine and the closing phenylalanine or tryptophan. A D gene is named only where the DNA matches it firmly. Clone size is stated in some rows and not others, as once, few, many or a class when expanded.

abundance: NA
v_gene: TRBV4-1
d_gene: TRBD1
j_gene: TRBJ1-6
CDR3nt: TGCGCCAGCAGCCAGGGCCGGGACAGGGAAACTTCACCCCTCCACTTT
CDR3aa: CASSQGRDRETSPLHF

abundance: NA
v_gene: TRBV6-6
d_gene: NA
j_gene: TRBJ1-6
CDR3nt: TGTGCCAGCAGTTTACAGCGAAATAATTCACCCCTCCACTTT
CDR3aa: CASSLQRNNSPLHF

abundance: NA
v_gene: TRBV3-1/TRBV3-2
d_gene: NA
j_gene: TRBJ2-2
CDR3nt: TGTGCCAGCAGCCAAGGGTGGGGGACGAACACCGGGGAGCTGTTTTTT
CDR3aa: CASSQGWGTNTGELFF

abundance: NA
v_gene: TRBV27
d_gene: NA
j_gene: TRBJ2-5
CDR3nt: TGTGCCAGCAGTTTATGGGGCGCAGAGACCCAGTACTTC
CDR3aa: CASSLWGAETQYF

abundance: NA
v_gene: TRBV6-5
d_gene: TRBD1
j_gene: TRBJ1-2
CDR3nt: TGTGCCAGCGGCATTACAGGGGATGGCTACACCTTC
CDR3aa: CASGITGDGYTF

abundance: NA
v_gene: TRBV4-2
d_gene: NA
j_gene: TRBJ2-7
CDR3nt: TGTGCCAGCAGCCAATCAAGTCGACTAGAACCGTACTTC
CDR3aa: CASSQSSRLEPYF

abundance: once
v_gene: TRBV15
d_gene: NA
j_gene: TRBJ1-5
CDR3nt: TGTGCCACCAGCAGAGTCGGGGGTGTTGAGCCCCAGCATTTT
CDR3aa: CATSRVGGVEPQHF

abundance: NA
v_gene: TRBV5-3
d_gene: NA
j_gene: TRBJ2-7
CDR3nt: TGTGCCAGAAGCTTAGGAGTCGAGCAGTACTTC
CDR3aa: CARSLGVEQYF

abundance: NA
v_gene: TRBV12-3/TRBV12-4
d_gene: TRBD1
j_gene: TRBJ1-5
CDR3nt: TGTGCCAGCAAAGGGACAGGGGATCAGCCCCAGCATTTT
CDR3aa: CASKGTGDQPQHF

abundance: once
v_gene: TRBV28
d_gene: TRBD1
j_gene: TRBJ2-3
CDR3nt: TGTGCCAGCACCACCTTGGGGAGTGACAGGGGCACAGATACGCAGTATTTT
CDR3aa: CASTTLGSDRGTDTQYF

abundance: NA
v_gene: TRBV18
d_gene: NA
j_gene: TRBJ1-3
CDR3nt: TGTGCCAGCTCACCGAGGGGGATAAACACCATATATTTT
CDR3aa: CASSPRGINTIYF

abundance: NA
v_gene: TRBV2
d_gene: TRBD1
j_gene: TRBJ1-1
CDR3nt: TGTGCCAGCACCCTAGAGGGGGCTGCACGTAACACTGAAGCTTTCTTT
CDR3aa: CASTLEGAARNTEAFF

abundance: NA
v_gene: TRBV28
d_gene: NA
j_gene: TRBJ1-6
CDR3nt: TGTGCCAGCAGCTCACTCGGGGTCTCCTATAATTCACCCCTCCACTTT
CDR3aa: CASSSLGVSYNSPLHF

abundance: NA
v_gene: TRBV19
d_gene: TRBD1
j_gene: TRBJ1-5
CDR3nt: TGTGCCAGTAGTTCTCAGGGGGCCGTCGATCAGCCCCAGCATTTT
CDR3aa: CASSSQGAVDQPQHF

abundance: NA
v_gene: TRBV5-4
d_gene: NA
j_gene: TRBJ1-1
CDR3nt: TGTGCCAGCAGCGTTTTGAACAGGGTGAACACTGAAGCTTTCTTT
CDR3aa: CASSVLNRVNTEAFF

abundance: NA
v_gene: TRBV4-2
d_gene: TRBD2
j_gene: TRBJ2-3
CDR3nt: TGTGCCAGCAGCCGCTCGGGACTAGCGGTCCCCACAGATACGCAGTATTTT
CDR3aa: CASSRSGLAVPTDTQYF

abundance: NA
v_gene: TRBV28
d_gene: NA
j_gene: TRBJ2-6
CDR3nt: TGTGCCAGCAGTTTAGGAAGCTCTGGGGCCAACGTCCTGACTTTC
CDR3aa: CASSLGSSGANVLTF

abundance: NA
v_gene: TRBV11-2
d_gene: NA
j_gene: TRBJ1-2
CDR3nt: TGTGCCAGCAGCTCCCGGGCGGGTAACTATGGCTACACCTTC
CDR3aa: CASSSRAGNYGYTF

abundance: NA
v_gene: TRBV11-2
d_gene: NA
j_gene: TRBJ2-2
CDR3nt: TGTGCCAGCAGCTTATACTGGGGGGAGCTGTTTTTT
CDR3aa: CASSLYWGELFF

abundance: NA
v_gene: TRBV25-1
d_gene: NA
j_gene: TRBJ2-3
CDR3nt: TGTGCCAGCAGTGAATATATGGGGTCGATCACAGATACGCAGTATTTT
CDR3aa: CASSEYMGSITDTQYF

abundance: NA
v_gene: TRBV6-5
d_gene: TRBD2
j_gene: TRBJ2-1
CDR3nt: TGTGCCAGCAGTCCAGCGGGAGGGCCCGATGAGCAGTTCTTC
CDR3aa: CASSPAGGPDEQFF

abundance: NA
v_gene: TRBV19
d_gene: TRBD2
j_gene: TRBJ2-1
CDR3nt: TGTGCCAGTAGTATATCACTAGCGACCTACAATGAGCAGTTCTTC
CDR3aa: CASSISLATYNEQFF

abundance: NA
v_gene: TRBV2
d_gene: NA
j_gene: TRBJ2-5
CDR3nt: TGTGCCAGCAATAGGGAGAGGGAGACCCAGTACTTC
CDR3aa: CASNRERETQYF

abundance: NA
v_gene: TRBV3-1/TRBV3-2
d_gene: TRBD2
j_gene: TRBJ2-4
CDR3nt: TGTGCCAGCAGCCAAAGCGGGGGAGCCAAAAACATTCAGTACTTC
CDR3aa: CASSQSGGAKNIQYF

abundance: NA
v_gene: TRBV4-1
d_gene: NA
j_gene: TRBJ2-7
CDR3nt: TGCGCCAGCAGCTTACGAGACAGCTACGAGCAGTACTTC
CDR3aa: CASSLRDSYEQYF

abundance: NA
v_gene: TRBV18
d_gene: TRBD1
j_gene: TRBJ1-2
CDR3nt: TGTGCCAGCGCAACGGGACAGGGTCCCGGCTGGGCCTATGGCTACACCTTC
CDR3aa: CASATGQGPGWAYGYTF

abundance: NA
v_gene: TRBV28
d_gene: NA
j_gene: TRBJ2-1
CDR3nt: TGTGCCAGCAGAAGGAGCGGTGAGAGCTCCTACAATGAGCAGTTCTTC
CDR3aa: CASRRSGESSYNEQFF

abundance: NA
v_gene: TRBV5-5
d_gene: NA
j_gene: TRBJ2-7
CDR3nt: TGTGCCAGCAGCTTGGGGGCCGGGAACTACGAGCAGTACTTC
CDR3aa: CASSLGAGNYEQYF

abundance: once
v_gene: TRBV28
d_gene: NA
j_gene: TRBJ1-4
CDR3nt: TGTGCCAGCAGTCTAGGGGGGGGAAATGAAAAACTGTTTTTT
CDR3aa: CASSLGGGNEKLFF

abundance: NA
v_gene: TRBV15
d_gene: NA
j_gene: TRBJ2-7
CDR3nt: TGTGCCACCAGCAGACAGGGTGTTTTGGGCGAGCAGTACTTC
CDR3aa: CATSRQGVLGEQYF

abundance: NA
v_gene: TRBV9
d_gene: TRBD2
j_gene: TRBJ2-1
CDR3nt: TGTGCCAGCAGCGTAGGGGGCGGGAGGTATTCCTACAATGAGCAGTTCTTC
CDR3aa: CASSVGGGRYSYNEQFF

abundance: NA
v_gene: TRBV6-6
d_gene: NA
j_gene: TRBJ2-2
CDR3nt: TGTGCCAGCAACAAAGTCGGGGGCACCGGGGAGCTGTTTTTT
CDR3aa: CASNKVGGTGELFF

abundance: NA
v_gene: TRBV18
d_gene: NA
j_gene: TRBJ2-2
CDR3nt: TGTGCCAGCTCCCAGCCAGGGTTAAACACCGGGGAGCTGTTTTTT
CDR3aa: CASSQPGLNTGELFF

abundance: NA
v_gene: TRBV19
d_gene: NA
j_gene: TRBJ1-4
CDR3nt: TGTGCCAGTAGTACAGGGACCCTTAATGAAAAACTGTTTTTT
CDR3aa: CASSTGTLNEKLFF

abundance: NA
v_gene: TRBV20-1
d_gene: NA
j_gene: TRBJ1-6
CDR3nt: TGCAGTGCTAGTTATGACAGGATTAATTCACCCCTCCACTTT
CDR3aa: CSASYDRINSPLHF